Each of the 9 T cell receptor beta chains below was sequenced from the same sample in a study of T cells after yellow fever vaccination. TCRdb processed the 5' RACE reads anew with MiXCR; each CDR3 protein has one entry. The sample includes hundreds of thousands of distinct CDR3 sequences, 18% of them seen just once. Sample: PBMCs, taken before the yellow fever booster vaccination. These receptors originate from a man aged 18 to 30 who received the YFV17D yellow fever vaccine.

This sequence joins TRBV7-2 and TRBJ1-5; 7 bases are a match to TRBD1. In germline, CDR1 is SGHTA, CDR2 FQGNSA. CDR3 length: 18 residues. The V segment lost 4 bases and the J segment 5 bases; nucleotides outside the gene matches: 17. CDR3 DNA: TGTGCCAGCAGCTATCGGACAGGCTTGGGCTACCCGGATCAGCCCCAGCATTTT. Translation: CASSYRTGLGYPDQPQHF.

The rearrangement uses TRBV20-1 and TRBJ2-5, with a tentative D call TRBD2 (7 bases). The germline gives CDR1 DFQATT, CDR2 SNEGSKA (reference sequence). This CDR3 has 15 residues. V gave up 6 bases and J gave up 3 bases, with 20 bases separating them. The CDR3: CSAARGGAYKETQYF. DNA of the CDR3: TGCAGTGCGGCGAGGGGGGGAGCGTACAAAGAGACCCAGTACTTC.

The DNA for the CDR3 is TGCGCCAGCAGCTTGGAGGACACCCACAATGAGCAGTTCTTC. It translates to CASSLEDTHNEQFF. The gene calls are TRBV5-1 and TRBJ2-1; D perhaps matches TRBD1 (5 bases). Germline-derived CDR1 and CDR2 are SGHRS and YFSETQ. The CDR3 covers 14 residues. V was trimmed by 0 bases and J by 5 bases, leaving 9 bases between them.

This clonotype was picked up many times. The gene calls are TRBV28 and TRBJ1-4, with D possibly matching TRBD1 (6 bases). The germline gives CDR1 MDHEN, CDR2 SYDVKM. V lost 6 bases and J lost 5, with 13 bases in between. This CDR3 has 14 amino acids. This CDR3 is CASSTGPLNEKLFF. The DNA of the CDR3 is TGTGCCAGCAGCACAGGGCCTCTCAATGAAAAACTGTTTTTT.

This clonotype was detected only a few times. The CDR3 sequence is CASSQTRLAGGGDTQYF. The DNA of the CDR3 is TGCGCCAGCAGCCAGACCCGACTAGCGGGGGGAGGTGATACGCAGTATTTT. This chain links TRBV4-3 with TRBJ2-3; 13 bases agree with TRBD2. With V trimmed by 3 bases and J by 6 bases, 9 bases remained unmatched. CDR3 length: 17 residues. The germline gives CDR1 LGHNA, CDR2 YSLEER.

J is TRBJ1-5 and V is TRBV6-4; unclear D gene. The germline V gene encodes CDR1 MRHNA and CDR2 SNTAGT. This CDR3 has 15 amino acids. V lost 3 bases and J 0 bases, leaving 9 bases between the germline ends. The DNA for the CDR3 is TGTGCCAGCAGTGAAGTGGGCCGTAGCAATCAGCCCCAGCATTTT. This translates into CASSEVGRSNQPQHF.

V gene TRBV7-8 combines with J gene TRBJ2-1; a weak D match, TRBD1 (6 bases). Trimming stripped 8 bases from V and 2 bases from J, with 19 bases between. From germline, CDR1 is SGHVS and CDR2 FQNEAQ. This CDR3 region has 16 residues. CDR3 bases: TGTGCCAGCGCGACGTCCTGGGGGCTTACCTACAATGAGCAGTTCTTC. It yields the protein CASATSWGLTYNEQFF. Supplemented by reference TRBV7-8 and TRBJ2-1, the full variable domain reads GAGVSQSPRYKVAKRGQDVALRCDPISGHVSLFWYQQALGQGPEFLTYFQNEAQLDKSGLPSDRFFAERPEGSVSTLKIQRTQQEDSAVYLCASATSWGLTYNEQFFGPGTRLTVL.

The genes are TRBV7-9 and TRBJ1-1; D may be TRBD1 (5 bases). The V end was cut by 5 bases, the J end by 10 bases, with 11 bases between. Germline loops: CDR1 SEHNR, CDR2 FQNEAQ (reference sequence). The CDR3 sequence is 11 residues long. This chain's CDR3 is CASSSLGGAFF. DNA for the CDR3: TGTGCCAGCAGCAGTCTGGGGGGAGCTTTCTTT.

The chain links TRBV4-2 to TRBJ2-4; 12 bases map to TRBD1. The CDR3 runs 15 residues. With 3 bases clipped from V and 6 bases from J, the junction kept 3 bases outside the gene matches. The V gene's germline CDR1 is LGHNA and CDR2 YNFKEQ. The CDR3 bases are TGTGCCAGCAGCCACGGGACAGGGGGCCGAAACATTCAGTACTTC. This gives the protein CASSHGTGGRNIQYF.